Listed here are 21 T cell receptor beta chains from one sample, sequenced in a study of read filtering for tumor transcriptome and immune sequencing. The library was built from approximately 400 ng RNA with molecular barcoded adaptors for alpha/delta and beta/gamma chains. TCRdb recomputed calls from the reads with MiXCR, one row per CDR3 protein. The repertoire has some 80,000 distinct CDR3 sequences, 10% to 15% of them found once; the top ten carry 14% to 15%. The material sequenced was a population of CD138-negative cells sorted from bone marrow. Receptors originate from a donor at least 40 years old with multiple myeloma.

This clonotype was observed many times. This chain joins TRBV5-1 and TRBJ1-4; 8 positions match TRBD1. Germline CDR1 and CDR2: SGHRS and YFSETQ. This CDR3 is built from 15 residues. After removal of 4 bases from V and 5 bases from J, the junction contained 7 bases not matched to a gene. CDR3 DNA: TGCGCCAGCAGCCCGAGGACAGGGCTAAATGAAAAACTGTTTTTT. Protein: CASSPRTGLNEKLFF.

This clonotype was recorded many times. The chain is built from TRBV20-1 and TRBJ2-2, with 7 bases aligning to TRBD2. The germline V gene encodes CDR1 DFQATT and CDR2 SNEGSKA (reference sequence). V lost 0 bases to trimming and J lost 6 bases; unmatched junction nucleotides: 4. The CDR3 is 14 residues long. The CDR3 DNA reads as TGCAGTGCTAGAGAGGGGGGGGGAGCCGGGGAGCTGTTTTTT. Protein sequence: CSAREGGGAGELFF.

This clonotype was seen many times. The V gene is TRBV6-2 or TRBV6-3, the J gene TRBJ2-1, with D unclear. The germline CDR1 and CDR2 sequences are MNHEY and SVGEGT. The V end lost 0 bases, the J end lost 7 bases, and 13 bases lay between the germline ends. The CDR3 spans 15 residues. The CDR3 protein is CASSYSFTFINEQFF. The CDR3 DNA reads TGTGCCAGCAGTTACTCCTTTACTTTTATTAATGAGCAGTTCTTC.

V is TRBV28 and J is TRBJ2-4; unclear D gene. V lost 1 base and J lost 0, with 4 bases in between. The CDR3 sequence is 14 residues long. Germline CDR1 is MDHEN and CDR2 is SYDVKM. The CDR3 loop is CASSLSVAKNIQYF. The CDR3 DNA sequence: TGTGCCAGCAGTTTATCAGTAGCCAAAAACATTCAGTACTTC.

This clonotype was seen many times. This sequence joins TRBV27 and TRBJ2-7; weak D call: TRBD2 (5 bases). Trimming shortened V by 3 bases and J by 2 bases, and 8 bases separated the two germline ends. The CDR3 runs to 13 residues. From germline, CDR1 is MNHEY and CDR2 SMNVEV (reference sequence). The CDR3 loop is CASSFDYTYEQYF. The CDR3 DNA reads as TGTGCCAGCAGTTTCGACTATACCTACGAGCAGTACTTC.

At least ten counts were recorded for this clonotype. The chain employs TRBV7-8 and TRBJ2-2; D remains ambiguous. Between the trimmed V and J ends, which lost 2 bases and 2 bases, there was a span of 6 bases. This CDR3 comprises 14 residues. The V gene's germline CDR1 is SGHVS and CDR2 FQNEAQ. The CDR3 DNA follows: TGTGCCAGCAGCTTACTTCAAAACACCGGGGAGCTGTTTTTT. Translating it yields CASSLLQNTGELFF.

V usage is TRBV6-6 and J usage is TRBJ1-5, with D unresolved. Trimming removed 0 bases at V and 2 bases at J, with 17 bases between. Germline V gives CDR1 MNHNY, CDR2 SVGAGI (reference sequence). The CDR3 runs to 18 residues. CDR3 nucleotide sequence: TGTGCCAGCAGTTACTCGACGGTAGGTTTGGAGGGCAATCAGCCCCAGCATTTT. This codes for CASSYSTVGLEGNQPQHF.

This clonotype was counted at least ten times. The chain uses TRBV5-1 and TRBJ1-5; no firm D call. Germline CDR1 is SGHRS and CDR2 is YFSETQ. Between the trimmed V and J ends, which lost 6 bases and 2 bases, there was a span of 12 bases. The length of the CDR3 is 14 residues. For the CDR3, the DNA is TGCGCCAGCAAAATGAGCATTGGCAATCAGCCCCAGCATTTT. Translating gives CASKMSIGNQPQHF.

This clonotype was seen ten or more times. The chain uses TRBV19 and TRBJ2-7; 9 bases agree with TRBD1. CDR3 size: 15 residues. Germline values: CDR1 LNHDA, CDR2 SQIVND (reference sequence). V was pared by 1 base and J by 7 bases, with 8 bases of the junction left unmatched. This CDR3 is CASSIGGGTGKEQYF. The CDR3 region has the DNA TGTGCCAGTAGTATAGGCGGCGGGACAGGGAAAGAGCAGTACTTC.

This clonotype was counted ten times or more. The V call is TRBV21-1, the J call TRBJ2-7; no DNA check was done on the table's D call, TRBD1. TRBV21-1 is designated a pseudogene. This CDR3 has 17 amino acids. Written as DNA, the CDR3 is TGTGCCAGCAGCACCCCCCTTCACCCGGGACAGGGGTACGAGCAGTACTTC. Translated: CASSTPLHPGQGYEQYF.

This clonotype occurred many times. The gene calls are TRBV10-3 and TRBJ2-3; TRBD2 is a possible D gene (7 bases). V was clipped by 7 bases and J by 2 bases, with 19 bases between them. This CDR3 spans 16 amino acids. CDR1 ENHRY and CDR2 SYGVKD come from the germline V gene. The CDR3 DNA is TGTGCCATCACCGGAGGAGGGGGGGAATTCACAGATACGCAGTATTTT. Residues: CAITGGGGEFTDTQYF.

This clonotype was counted at least ten times. The chain uses TRBV3-1 and TRBJ1-1; D unresolved. The CDR3 totals 13 residues. In germline, CDR1 is LGHDT, CDR2 YNNKEL (reference sequence). The V end lost 4 bases, the J end lost 1 base, and 7 bases lay between the germline ends. The DNA of the CDR3 is TGTGCCAGCAGCCCTCGACAGAACACTGAAGCTTTCTTT. This codes for CASSPRQNTEAFF.

The V call is TRBV4-1, the J call TRBJ2-7; no reliable D call. The CDR3 length is 16 residues. The ends were cut back, 4 bases at V and 4 bases at J, with 20 bases in the middle. Germline V CDR1 and CDR2: MGHRA, YSYEKL. CDR3: CASSPVRAGSRYEQYF. CDR3 in DNA: TGCGCCAGCAGCCCGGTGCGTGCTGGTAGCAGATACGAGCAGTACTTC.

This clonotype was recorded many times. The CDR3 loop reads CASSQDFSGMSTDTQYF. Written as DNA, the CDR3 is TGTGCCAGCAGCCAAGATTTTAGCGGGATGAGCACAGATACGCAGTATTTT. The chain is built from TRBV4-2 and TRBJ2-3; 8 nucleotides line up with TRBD2. V lost 0 bases to trimming and J lost 0 bases; unmatched junction nucleotides: 5. The CDR3 totals 17 residues. The germline gives CDR1 LGHNA, CDR2 YNFKEQ.

The rearrangement joins TRBV19 to TRBJ1-5, with D perhaps matching TRBD1 (5 bases). V lost 3 bases to trimming and J lost 0 bases, with 9 bases between them. Germline V gene sequence: CDR1 LNHDA, CDR2 SQIVND (reference sequence). The CDR3 has 15 amino acids. The CDR3 bases are TGTGCCAGTAGTATGTCTGGGGGTAGCAATCAGCCCCAGCATTTT. Translation: CASSMSGGSNQPQHF.

The chain has TRBV24-1 and TRBJ2-5; TRBD1 matches at 8 bases. The germline V gene encodes CDR1 KGHDR and CDR2 SFDVKD. The V gene end was trimmed by 2 bases and the J gene end by 4 bases; junction bases not matched to a gene: 5. The CDR3 covers 15 residues. The CDR3 sequence is CATSDSRTGIETQYF. The CDR3 nucleotides are TGTGCCACCAGTGATTCCCGGACAGGGATAGAGACCCAGTACTTC.

Many counts were recorded for this clonotype. This chain joins TRBV18 and TRBJ2-5, with no clear D. This CDR3 spans 13 amino acids. Germline CDR1 is KGHSH and CDR2 is LQKENI. V lost 4 bases, J lost 2 bases, and 8 bases lay in between. The CDR3 coding sequence is TGTGCCAGCTCACAGGGCTTTCAAGAGACCCAGTACTTC. Amino acid sequence: CASSQGFQETQYF.

This clonotype has more than one count but fewer than ten. A much larger clonotype is one base distant, so this may be a read error. The final CDR3 position lacks the conserved phenylalanine or tryptophan, pointing to a likely read error. The chain links TRBV27 to TRBJ2-7; D possibly corresponds to TRBD1 (7 bases). CDR3 length equals 14 residues. Trimming shortened V by 6 bases and J by 3 bases, and 15 bases separated the two germline ends. Germline V gene data show CDR1 as MNHEY and CDR2 as SMNVEV (reference sequence). The CDR3 protein is CASRFAGGLYEQYL. In DNA, the CDR3 is TGTGCCAGCAGGTTCGCAGGGGGGCTCTACGAGCAGTACCTC.

At least ten counts were recorded for this clonotype. The rearrangement joins TRBV2 to TRBJ2-2, with 10 positions matching TRBD1. V gave up 6 bases and J gave up 6 bases; unmatched junction bases: 1. The CDR3 has 13 amino acids. The germline V gene encodes CDR1 SNHLY and CDR2 FYNNEI. The CDR3 DNA reads TGTGCCAGCAGAGGGACAGGGGCCGGGGAGCTGTTTTTT. Translated: CASRGTGAGELFF.

This clonotype was detected many times. This sequence joins TRBV4-1 and TRBJ2-2; 9 bases fit TRBD1. Unmatched junction bases numbered 13, after V lost 4 bases and J lost 4 bases. CDR1 and CDR2 from the germline V gene are MGHRA and YSYEKL. The CDR3 length is 18 residues. The CDR3, as DNA: TGCGCCAGCAGCCGGACCCCGGGACAGGGCTTGGGCACCGGGGAGCTGTTTTTT. Its protein product is CASSRTPGQGLGTGELFF.

Remarks on this clonotype: This may be a read error, as it is one base from a much larger clone. V usage is TRBV7-6 and J usage is TRBJ2-1; 11 bases agree with TRBD2. Germline lookup yields CDR1 SGHVS and CDR2 FNYEAQ. After removal of 8 bases from V and 2 bases from J, the junction contained 8 bases not matched to a gene. The CDR3 loop spans 16 amino acids. CDR3 coding DNA: TGTGCCAGCGGGGGACTAGCGGAAGAAGCCTACAATGAGCAGTTCTTC. Protein sequence: CASGGLAEEAYNEQFF.